The present T cell receptor (beta chain) was sequenced within a study of control samples from healthy donors and cancer patients. Profiled with immunoSEQ multiplex PCR; TCRdb holds only in-frame clones, not every one. The sample shows 250,000 to 300,000 clones, around 79% of them seen only once. The CDR3 sequence is 14 residues long. Germline V gene lookup returns CDR1 LNHNV and CDR2 YYDKDF (reference sequence). Between the trimmed V and J ends, which lost 3 bases and 4 bases, there was a span of 9 bases. The chain combines TRBV15 with TRBJ2-2; D uncertain. The sequence derives from a woman aged 60-75 years with lung cancer. The sample comprised PBMCs. CDR3 loop: CATSSLTVTGELFF. CDR3 DNA sequence: TGTGCCACCAGCAGTCTCACAGTCACCGGGGAGCTGTTTTTT.